One and the same sample provided the 30 T cell receptor beta chains below, sequenced in a study of control samples from healthy donors and cancer patients (dated by TCRdb to the early 2020s). The library was produced with the immunoSEQ multiplex PCR assay. TCRdb took over this immuneACCESS table, retaining in-frame rearrangements with V and J assigned. Such tables are incomplete; in checked studies, under half of the missing clones stem from an unresolved V gene, and the remainder is unexplained. The sample table holds 150,000 to 200,000 clones. Of the sample, roughly 2% is held by the ten largest clones. Sequencing was carried out using blood. Receptors originate from a woman aged 25 to 39 in good health.

The chain joins TRBV6-5 to TRBJ1-1; D may be TRBD1 (5 bases). CDR1 MNHEY and CDR2 SVGAGI come from the germline V gene. CDR3 size: 14 residues. The V end lost 7 bases, the J end lost 2 bases, and 14 bases lay between the germline ends. The DNA for the CDR3 is TGTGCCAGCACTATGGCAGGGCGTAACACTGAAGCTTTCTTT. It yields the protein CASTMAGRNTEAFF.

This chain connects TRBV27 to TRBJ2-7, with TRBD1 as a possible D gene (8 bases). CDR1 and CDR2 from the germline V gene are MNHEY and SMNVEV (reference sequence). The CDR3 is made up of 14 amino acids. V shed 8 bases and J shed 2 bases, with 16 bases lying between them. CDR3 coding DNA: TGTGCCAGCCGAATTACAGGGGGGGCCTACGAGCAGTACTTC. It codes for CASRITGGAYEQYF.

The rearrangement joins TRBV12-3 or TRBV12-4 to TRBJ2-7; D perhaps matches TRBD1 (5 bases). The CDR3 is made up of 13 amino acids. With 0 bases removed from V and 4 bases from J, the gap between germline ends came to 7 bases. In DNA, the CDR3 is TGTGCCAGCAGTTTAGCTGACAGATACGAGCAGTACTTC. The encoded protein is CASSLADRYEQYF.

The V gene is TRBV6-5, the J gene TRBJ1-6, with D possibly being TRBD1 (5 bases). The germline gives CDR1 MNHEY, CDR2 SVGAGI. The length of the CDR3 is 15 residues. V was trimmed by 8 bases and J by 5 bases, leaving 16 bases between them. CDR3 sequence reads: CASLAQQENNSPLHF. The CDR3 DNA follows: TGTGCCAGCCTAGCCCAACAGGAAAATAATTCACCCCTCCACTTT.

The chain's CDR3 is CASSQDGRLYEAFF. Written as DNA, the CDR3 is TGCGCCAGCAGCCAAGATGGCAGGTTGTATGAAGCTTTCTTT. The chain couples TRBV4-1 to TRBJ1-1; no reliable D call. Germline CDR1 is MGHRA and CDR2 is YSYEKL. The V end was cut by 0 bases, the J end by 7 bases, with 12 bases between. The CDR3 extends over 14 amino acids.

The chain employs TRBV27 and TRBJ1-2; D is uncertain. Between the trimmed V and J ends, which lost 5 bases and 4 bases, there was a span of 20 bases. Germline CDR1 and CDR2: MNHEY and SMNVEV (reference sequence). The CDR3 covers 16 residues. As DNA, the CDR3 is TGTGCCAGCAGTCTCTCTGGACTGGGCCCTCTCTATGGCTACACCTTC. Protein: CASSLSGLGPLYGYTF.

The J gene is TRBJ2-2, the V gene TRBV10-1; D unclear. The CDR3 totals 11 residues. V dropped 8 bases and J dropped 4 bases, with 5 bases sitting between them. Germline V gene sequence: CDR1 WNHNN, CDR2 SYGVQD (reference sequence). The CDR3, as DNA: TGCGCCAGCCAATTCACCGGGGAGCTGTTTTTT. Amino acid sequence: CASQFTGELFF.

This CDR3 reads CASSGKDFSYNEQFF. In DNA, the CDR3 is TGTGCCAGCAGTGGCAAGGACTTCTCCTACAATGAGCAGTTCTTC. V is TRBV2 and J is TRBJ2-1, with D possibly being TRBD2 (5 bases). CDR3 length: 15 residues. Trimming pared 4 bases from V and 0 bases from J, leaving 10 bases between. Germline CDR1 and CDR2: SNHLY and FYNNEI.

J is TRBJ1-6 and V is TRBV7-2; D is perhaps TRBD1 (5 bases). V lost 1 base and J 7 bases, leaving 14 bases between the germline ends. CDR1 is SGHTA, CDR2 FQGNSA, per germline. The CDR3 runs to 16 residues. CDR3 in amino acids: CASSLGQSIRNSPLHF. DNA of the CDR3: TGTGCCAGCAGCTTAGGACAGTCTATACGAAATTCACCCCTCCACTTT.

The chain links TRBV6-5 to TRBJ2-7; weak D call: TRBD2 (7 bases). Germline assignment: CDR1 MNHEY and CDR2 SVGAGI. Trimming cost V 5 bases and J 5 bases, with 16 bases left between them. CDR3 length: 14 amino acids. This chain's CDR3 is CASSPWEGDNEQYF. The CDR3 bases are TGTGCCAGCAGTCCGTGGGAGGGGGATAACGAGCAGTACTTC.

The chain is built from TRBV10-1 and TRBJ2-5; a weak D match, TRBD1 (5 bases). Germline V lookup: CDR1 WNHNN, CDR2 SYGVQD (reference sequence). The germline V and J ends were trimmed by 8 bases and 1 base, with 8 bases remaining between them. This CDR3 has 12 residues. The CDR3 spells CASQGSQETQYF. The DNA of the CDR3 is TGCGCCAGCCAGGGTTCCCAAGAGACCCAGTACTTC.

The chain employs TRBV7-2 and TRBJ2-1; 9 bases match TRBD1. Germline loops: CDR1 SGHTA, CDR2 FQGNSA. V shed 2 bases and J 6 bases; nucleotides not matched to a gene: 11. The CDR3 length is 17 residues. The CDR3 DNA reads TGTGCCAGCAGCTTAAAGGGACGGACAGGGGTATCCAATGAGCAGTTCTTC. Translating it yields CASSLKGRTGVSNEQFF.

The rearrangement uses TRBV7-2 and TRBJ2-5; TRBD2 aligns across 8 bases. The V gene end was trimmed by 4 bases and the J gene end by 5 bases; junction bases not matched to a gene: 9. The CDR3 contains 15 residues. Germline V CDR1 and CDR2: SGHTA, FQGNSA. The CDR3 spells CASSSGGVPFETQYF. Here the CDR3 DNA reads TGTGCCAGCAGCTCGGGGGGGGTACCGTTTGAGACCCAGTACTTC.

This sequence joins TRBV27 and TRBJ1-2; perhaps TRBD1 as D (5 bases). CDR1 and CDR2 from the germline V gene are MNHEY and SMNVEV (reference sequence). The V end was cut by 0 bases, the J end by 6 bases, with 17 bases between. The CDR3 covers 16 residues. The CDR3 sequence is CASSLSFGATDNGYTF. In DNA form, the CDR3 reads TGTGCCAGCAGTTTATCCTTCGGGGCCACTGATAATGGCTACACCTTC.

This chain uses TRBV7-2 with TRBJ1-3; D is unresolved. CDR3 length equals 13 residues. Germline CDR1 and CDR2: SGHTA and FQGNSA. Trimming left V 2 bases short and J 4 bases short, with 6 bases between. Here the CDR3 DNA reads TGTGCCAGCAGCTTAAACGAGGGAAACACCATATATTTT. Translating gives CASSLNEGNTIYF.

This sequence joins TRBV6-5 and TRBJ1-1; 11 bases map to TRBD1. The CDR3 totals 15 residues. V lost 5 bases to trimming and J lost 0 bases; unmatched junction nucleotides: 2. CDR1 and CDR2 (germline): MNHEY, SVGAGI. CDR3 sequence: CASSRTGGVNTEAFF. CDR3 sequence (DNA): TGTGCCAGCAGTCGGACAGGGGGCGTGAACACTGAAGCTTTCTTT.

CDR3 protein: CASSQIPGVSEQYF. Written as DNA, the CDR3 is TGCGCCAGCAGCCAGATACCAGGGGTCTCCGAGCAGTACTTC. The chain is built from TRBV4-1 and TRBJ2-7; a weak D match, TRBD1 (6 bases). The length of the CDR3 is 14 residues. Germline CDR1 is MGHRA and CDR2 is YSYEKL. V was shortened by 3 bases and J by 6 bases, with 15 bases between the two germline ends.

This chain links TRBV20-1 with TRBJ1-1; D remains unclear. The ends were cut back, 1 base at V and 8 bases at J, with 8 bases in the middle. This CDR3 has 11 residues. Germline CDR1 and CDR2: DFQATT and SNEGSKA (reference sequence). The CDR3, as DNA: TGCAGTGCTAGAGGTCCCAGAGAAGCTTTCTTT. The encoded protein is CSARGPREAFF.

J is TRBJ2-3 and V is TRBV28; no clear D gene. This CDR3 region has 15 residues. Germline V gives CDR1 MDHEN, CDR2 SYDVKM. The V and J ends lost 6 bases and 2 bases respectively, with 15 bases between them. In DNA, the CDR3 is TGTGCCAGCAGCCCTGACACCGCCGTCACAGATACGCAGTATTTT. Protein: CASSPDTAVTDTQYF.

This sequence joins TRBV27 and TRBJ2-3; D gene ambiguous. Trimming left V 0 bases short and J 7 bases short, with 8 bases between. Germline V gene data show CDR1 as MNHEY and CDR2 as SMNVEV (reference sequence). The CDR3 extends over 13 amino acids. This CDR3 is CASSLSTQYTQYF. CDR3 coding DNA: TGTGCCAGCAGTTTATCTACCCAGTATACGCAGTATTTT.

The V call is TRBV6-5, the J call TRBJ2-3; 11 nucleotides agree with TRBD2. The CDR3 sequence is 16 residues long. Germline CDR1 reads MNHEY; CDR2 reads SVGAGI. The trim removed 2 bases at V and 4 bases at J, leaving 5 bases unmatched. The CDR3 DNA reads TGTGCCAGCAGTTACAGGGGGACTAGCGGTGCAGATACGCAGTATTTT. Protein product: CASSYRGTSGADTQYF.

The V gene is TRBV28, the J gene TRBJ1-6; D gene unclear. V was trimmed by 7 bases and J by 1 base, leaving 14 bases between them. The CDR3 is 16 residues long. The germline gives CDR1 MDHEN, CDR2 SYDVKM. In DNA, the CDR3 is TGTGCCAGCACCCTCCCGAGAGGTTCCTATAATTCACCCCTCCACTTT. Translation: CASTLPRGSYNSPLHF.

This chain connects TRBV2 to TRBJ1-2; TRBD1 aligns across 7 bases. CDR1 is SNHLY and CDR2 is FYNNEI in the germline V gene. CDR3 length: 11 amino acids. With V trimmed by 9 bases and J by 7 bases, 5 bases remained unmatched. The CDR3 protein is CASTGEGGYTF. The CDR3 bases are TGTGCCAGTACAGGGGAGGGTGGCTACACCTTC.

V usage is TRBV9 and J usage is TRBJ2-1; tentative D call: TRBD2 (6 bases). In germline, CDR1 is SGDLS, CDR2 YYNGEE. Trimming shortened V by 0 bases and J by 5 bases, and 9 bases separated the two germline ends. CDR3 size: 14 residues. The CDR3: CASSVAPGDNEQFF. CDR3 nucleotide sequence: TGTGCCAGCAGCGTAGCTCCGGGGGACAATGAGCAGTTCTTC.

CDR3 DNA sequence: TGCGCCAGCAGCCAAGTAGGGAGCGATGGCTACACCTTC. This translates into CASSQVGSDGYTF. V usage is TRBV4-1 and J usage is TRBJ1-2; D unclear. V was clipped by 1 base and J by 6 bases, with 9 bases between them. From germline, CDR1 is MGHRA and CDR2 YSYEKL. The CDR3 totals 13 residues.

The CDR3 nucleotides read TGTGCCAGTAGGGGAGAGTCCCTCGCAGCTAATTCACCCCTCCACTTT. Its protein product is CASRGESLAANSPLHF. V and J are TRBV19 and TRBJ1-6; D unclear. Trimming removed 6 bases at V and 6 bases at J, with 18 bases between. Germline lookup yields CDR1 LNHDA and CDR2 SQIVND (reference sequence). The CDR3 is 16 residues long.

The chain is built from TRBV19 and TRBJ1-3; 9 nucleotides match TRBD1. After removal of 4 bases from V and 2 bases from J, the junction contained 9 bases not matched to a gene. Per germline, CDR1 LNHDA and CDR2 SQIVND (reference sequence). The CDR3 extends over 17 amino acids. This chain's CDR3 is CASSSQDRGPTGNTIYF. DNA for the CDR3: TGTGCCAGTAGTAGCCAGGACAGGGGACCTACTGGAAACACCATATATTTT.

V and J are TRBV2 and TRBJ2-2; perhaps TRBD1 as D (5 bases). V was cut by 4 bases and J by 3 bases, with 9 bases left in between. Germline lookup yields CDR1 SNHLY and CDR2 FYNNEI. The CDR3 length is 14 residues. In DNA form, the CDR3 reads TGTGCCAGCAGTGTTGGGGCCCACACCGGGGAGCTGTTTTTT. Translating gives CASSVGAHTGELFF.

This chain connects TRBV5-8 to TRBJ1-1; no clear D gene. The CDR3 has 13 amino acids. Germline-derived CDR1 and CDR2 are SGHTS and YDEGEE. V was clipped by 0 bases and J by 11 bases, with 14 bases between them. The CDR3 is CASSLEDRNKAFF. The CDR3 coding sequence is TGTGCCAGCAGCTTGGAGGACCGCAATAAGGCTTTCTTT.

V gene TRBV12-3 or TRBV12-4 combines with J gene TRBJ1-2; perhaps TRBD1 as D (5 bases). The CDR3 sequence is 13 residues long. With 5 bases removed from V and 7 bases from J, the gap between germline ends came to 14 bases. CDR3 sequence reads: CASSVGQGPGYTF. CDR3 DNA sequence: TGTGCCAGCAGTGTCGGCCAGGGCCCTGGCTACACCTTC.